What follows describes a single T cell receptor beta chain. These data are taken from a study of blood T cell repertoires in COVID-19. The junction had 11 bases not matched to a gene; V was cut back by 4 bases and J by 8 bases. Germline CDR1 is SEHNR and CDR2 is FQNEAQ (reference sequence). There are 16 residues in the CDR3. The assay was immunoSEQ multiplex PCR, and TCRdb's table has in-frame clones only and misses some. The data show around 300,000 clones, with around 86% seen just once and 1.5% to 2% held by the top ten. The origin of this receptor is a middle-aged woman who had recovered from COVID-19. The chain couples TRBV7-9 to TRBJ2-1; 10 bases are shared with TRBD1. Sample: PBMCs or T cells enriched from blood (not recorded which). CDR3: CASSSWETGGWHEQFF. The CDR3 bases are TGTGCCAGCAGCTCTTGGGAGACAGGGGGCTGGCATGAGCAGTTCTTC.